The 18 T cell receptor beta chains listed next were all sequenced from one sample in a study of blood T cell repertoires in COVID-19. The method was immunoSEQ multiplex PCR; TCRdb's version includes in-frame clones alone and lacks a portion of them. The table has 390,000 or so clones, 85% to 90% seen once; the top ten hold roughly 1%. The specimen sequenced was PBMCs or T cells enriched from blood (not recorded which). These receptors originate from a man aged 18 to 30 who had recovered from COVID-19.

This sequence joins TRBV10-3 and TRBJ2-7; 8 positions agree with TRBD1. V shed 7 bases and J 5 bases; nucleotides not matched to a gene: 7. Germline values: CDR1 ENHRY, CDR2 SYGVKD. The CDR3 has 13 residues. The CDR3 reads CAIKGAGGDEQYF. CDR3 coding DNA: TGTGCCATCAAAGGGGCAGGGGGCGACGAGCAGTACTTC.

The chain is built from TRBV19 and TRBJ1-5; 7 positions agree with TRBD1. With V trimmed by 4 bases and J by 4 bases, 7 bases remained unmatched. The CDR3 length is 15 residues. Germline CDR1 and CDR2: LNHDA and SQIVND (reference sequence). CDR3 in amino acids: CASSTLDRLNQPQHF. In nucleotides, the CDR3 is TGTGCCAGTAGTACCCTGGACAGGTTGAATCAGCCCCAGCATTTT.

The V gene is TRBV11-2, the J gene TRBJ2-7; maybe TRBD1 (6 bases). V was cut by 1 base and J by 1 base, with 11 bases left in between. The CDR3 totals 15 residues. Germline lookup yields CDR1 SGHAT and CDR2 FQNNGV. The DNA for the CDR3 is TGTGCCAGCAGCTTAGGGACAGACATATCCTACGAGCAGTACTTC. Its protein product is CASSLGTDISYEQYF.

The chain is built from TRBV11-2 and TRBJ2-1; TRBD2 aligns across 7 bases. The CDR3 totals 15 residues. Germline CDR1 reads SGHAT; CDR2 reads FQNNGV. The J segment lost 5 bases and the V segment lost 4 bases, leaving 8 bases of the junction unmatched. CDR3 protein: CASSSLAGADNEQFF. The CDR3 DNA follows: TGTGCCAGCAGCTCCTTGGCGGGAGCAGACAATGAGCAGTTCTTC.

The chain joins TRBV4-1 to TRBJ2-1; 8 nucleotides match TRBD2. The CDR3 consists of 16 residues. The germline CDR1 and CDR2 sequences are MGHRA and YSYEKL. The J segment lost 4 bases and the V segment lost 5 bases, leaving 10 bases of the junction unmatched. The CDR3 DNA reads as TGCGCCAGCAGCTATATTACTAGCGGAGAATACAATGAGCAGTTCTTC. This codes for CASSYITSGEYNEQFF.

V is TRBV4-1 and J is TRBJ1-1, with D tentatively TRBD1 (5 bases). The CDR3 covers 13 residues. Germline V CDR1 and CDR2: MGHRA, YSYEKL. Between the trimmed V and J ends, which lost 11 bases and 0 bases, there was a span of 13 bases. The CDR3 nucleotides read TGCGCCGTTTCAGGGCAGATGAACACTGAAGCTTTCTTT. Its protein is CAVSGQMNTEAFF.

The rearrangement links TRBV19 to TRBJ1-2; the match to TRBD1 covers 8 bases. The V gene end was trimmed by 6 bases and the J gene end by 2 bases; junction bases not matched to a gene: 8. This CDR3 has 15 amino acids. Germline V gene sequence: CDR1 LNHDA, CDR2 SQIVND (reference sequence). The CDR3 sequence is CASRQGQGANYGYTF. The CDR3 nucleotides are TGTGCCAGTAGACAGGGCCAGGGGGCGAACTATGGCTACACCTTC.

CDR3 sequence (DNA): TGTGCCAGCAGCCGGGGGGGCGGGGCCCCCACTGAAGCTTTCTTT. This codes for CASSRGGGAPTEAFF. V and J are TRBV5-4 and TRBJ1-1; tentatively, D is TRBD1 (6 bases). This CDR3 region has 15 residues. Per the germline V gene, CDR1 is SGHNT and CDR2 is YYREEE (reference sequence). V was cut by 4 bases and J by 4 bases, with 17 bases left in between.

The CDR3 sequence: CASSLGGTRSYNEQFF. In DNA, the CDR3 is TGTGCCAGCAGCTTAGGAGGGACTAGGTCCTACAATGAGCAGTTCTTC. The chain joins TRBV7-9 to TRBJ2-1; 8 bases map to TRBD2. CDR3 length: 16 amino acids. V lost 1 base to trimming and J lost 1 base; unmatched junction nucleotides: 3. Germline V gives CDR1 SEHNR, CDR2 FQNEAQ (reference sequence).

This rearrangement joins TRBV11-3 to TRBJ2-1; 10 bases map to TRBD2. V shed 2 bases and J 4 bases; nucleotides not matched to a gene: 2. The V gene's germline CDR1 is SGHNT and CDR2 YENEEA. This CDR3 region has 15 residues. This CDR3 reads CASSLSSGGYNEQFF. The CDR3 region has the DNA TGTGCCAGCAGCTTATCTAGCGGGGGTTACAATGAGCAGTTCTTC.

V is TRBV28 and J is TRBJ2-2; D is possibly TRBD2 (6 bases). The germline V and J ends were trimmed by 3 bases and 6 bases, with 11 bases remaining between them. Looked up from germline, CDR1 is MDHEN and CDR2 is SYDVKM. The CDR3 has 14 amino acids. For the CDR3, the DNA is TGTGCCAGCAGTTTCGACTCGGGGGCCGGGGAGCTGTTTTTT. Its protein product is CASSFDSGAGELFF.

V usage is TRBV7-9 and J usage is TRBJ1-3; D call uncertain. This CDR3 is built from 15 residues. CDR1 and CDR2 (germline): SEHNR, FQNEAQ (reference sequence). V was pared by 5 bases and J by 0 bases, with 11 bases between. Written as DNA, the CDR3 is TGTGCCAGCAGCCCTGGGCCACTCTCTGGAAACACCATATATTTT. Residues: CASSPGPLSGNTIYF.

The chain has TRBV6-5 and TRBJ2-3; TRBD2 matches 8 bases. The CDR3 contains 13 residues. V trimming: 7 bases; J trimming: 3 bases; junction bases outside the gene matches: 3. The V gene's germline CDR1 is MNHEY and CDR2 SVGAGI. The CDR3 DNA reads as TGTGCCAGCACGACTAGCGTGACAGATACGCAGTATTTT. The encoded protein is CASTTSVTDTQYF.

The rearrangement uses TRBV21-1 and TRBJ1-2; the DNA was not compared with TRBD1, the D call given in the table. TRBV21-1 is a pseudogene. CDR3 length: 15 amino acids. The CDR3 DNA follows: TGTGCCAGCAGTCACGGTTTAGGGGGTAACTATGGCTACACCTTC. Its translation is CASSHGLGGNYGYTF.

This chain connects TRBV6-5 to TRBJ1-1; 8 nucleotides line up with TRBD1. Germline V gives CDR1 MNHEY, CDR2 SVGAGI. The J segment lost 0 bases and the V segment lost 4 bases, leaving 7 bases of the junction unmatched. The CDR3 runs 16 residues. The CDR3 loop reads CASSSIGTGVNTEAFF. CDR3 in DNA: TGTGCCAGCAGTTCCATCGGGACAGGCGTGAACACTGAAGCTTTCTTT.

This sequence joins TRBV6-1 and TRBJ1-1; perhaps TRBD1 as D (6 bases). The germline CDR1 and CDR2 sequences are MNHNS and SASEGT. This CDR3 spans 13 amino acids. Trimming pared 3 bases from V and 3 bases from J, leaving 8 bases between. CDR3 bases: TGTGCCAGCAGTGAGGGACAAGACACTGAAGCTTTCTTT. Translating it yields CASSEGQDTEAFF.

This sequence joins TRBV6-5 and TRBJ2-7; 7 nucleotides match TRBD2. CDR3 size: 16 residues. Germline V gives CDR1 MNHEY, CDR2 SVGAGI. V was pared by 2 bases and J by 3 bases, with 10 bases of the junction left unmatched. The CDR3 bases are TGTGCCAGCAGTTACCAAAAGGCTAGCGGTGACTACGAGCAGTACTTC. It encodes CASSYQKASGDYEQYF.

This rearrangement joins TRBV24-1 to TRBJ2-5; TRBD2 agrees at 10 bases. The CDR3 loop spans 14 amino acids. Losses at the gene ends were 4 bases for V and 2 bases for J; bases not matched to a gene: 0. Germline assignment: CDR1 KGHDR and CDR2 SFDVKD. CDR3: CATSEAGGQETQYF. The DNA of the CDR3 is TGTGCCACCAGTGAAGCGGGGGGGCAAGAGACCCAGTACTTC.